A selection of T cell receptor beta chains follows, all from one sample in a study of regulatory and conventional T cells in breast cancer. Using its own MiXCR run on the PCR reads, TCRdb lists one record per CDR3 protein. There are more than 15,000 distinct CDR3 sequences in the sample; around a third occur only once, and 1.5% to 2% lies in the top ten. The sample was conventional T cells from blood. These receptors originate from a female donor in good health. CDR3s include the opening cysteine and the closing phenylalanine or tryptophan. The D gene is left open where the match is weak. For some rows the clone size is stated as once, few or many, or as a class when expanded; others skip it.

clone size: NA; D gene: TRBD1; V gene: TRBV7-8; J gene: TRBJ2-2; CDR3 protein: CASSLTGGLAPGELFF; CDR3 DNA: TGTGCCAGCAGCCTTACAGGGGGCCTCGCCCCCGGGGAGCTGTTTTTT
clone size: medium-sized; D gene: NA; V gene: TRBV29-1; J gene: TRBJ2-7; CDR3 protein: CSVDSSGYEQYF; CDR3 DNA: TGCAGCGTCGACAGCAGTGGGTACGAGCAGTACTTC
clone size: NA; D gene: TRBD1; V gene: TRBV5-6; J gene: TRBJ2-1; CDR3 protein: CASSPLTTGVHNEQFF; CDR3 DNA: TGTGCCAGCAGCCCCCTTACGACAGGGGTCCACAATGAGCAGTTCTTC
clone size: once; D gene: NA; V gene: TRBV14; J gene: TRBJ1-2; CDR3 protein: CASSLADASYYGYTF; CDR3 DNA: TGTGCCAGCAGCCTTGCAGACGCTAGTTACTATGGCTACACCTTC
clone size: NA; D gene: TRBD1; V gene: TRBV4-2; J gene: TRBJ2-7; CDR3 protein: CASSQGARDRVGEQYF; CDR3 DNA: TGTGCCAGCAGCCAAGGTGCGCGAGACAGGGTGGGCGAGCAGTACTTC
clone size: few; D gene: TRBD1; V gene: TRBV7-3; J gene: TRBJ2-1; CDR3 protein: CASSLRDSHNEQFF; CDR3 DNA: TGTGCCAGCAGCCTACGGGACAGTCACAATGAGCAGTTCTTC
clone size: NA; D gene: TRBD2; V gene: TRBV20-1; J gene: TRBJ2-1; CDR3 protein: CSARPRLAGRPGQFF; CDR3 DNA: TGCAGTGCTAGACCGAGGCTAGCGGGACGCCCGGGTCAGTTCTTC
clone size: NA; D gene: NA; V gene: TRBV3-1; J gene: TRBJ2-2; CDR3 protein: CASSQAPRETGELFF; CDR3 DNA: TGTGCCAGCAGCCAAGCGCCGCGGGAAACCGGGGAGCTGTTTTTT
clone size: few; D gene: NA; V gene: TRBV7-9; J gene: TRBJ1-5; CDR3 protein: CASSLGAGINQPQHF; CDR3 DNA: TGTGCCAGCAGCTTAGGAGCAGGGATTAATCAGCCCCAGCATTTT
clone size: NA; D gene: TRBD1; V gene: TRBV19; J gene: TRBJ1-1; CDR3 protein: CASTLRTGARGEAFF; CDR3 DNA: TGTGCCAGTACCTTAAGGACAGGGGCTCGGGGTGAAGCTTTCTTT
clone size: few; D gene: NA; V gene: TRBV6-5; J gene: TRBJ2-5; CDR3 protein: CASSYEGHRETQYF; CDR3 DNA: TGTGCCAGCAGTTACGAGGGACACCGAGAGACCCAGTACTTC
clone size: NA; D gene: TRBD1; V gene: TRBV12-5; J gene: TRBJ1-5; CDR3 protein: CASGLILAGTTGVGNQPQHF; CDR3 DNA: TGTGCTAGTGGTTTGATCCTCGCCGGGACCACAGGGGTAGGGAATCAGCCCCAGCATTTT
clone size: NA; D gene: TRBD1; V gene: TRBV5-1; J gene: TRBJ1-4; CDR3 protein: CASSSGQINEKLFF; CDR3 DNA: TGCGCCAGCAGCTCGGGACAGATTAATGAAAAACTGTTTTTT
clone size: NA; D gene: NA; V gene: TRBV5-6; J gene: TRBJ2-1; CDR3 protein: CASSLGGLPSYNEQFF; CDR3 DNA: TGTGCCAGCAGCTTGGGCGGACTCCCCTCCTACAATGAGCAGTTCTTC
clone size: NA; D gene: NA; V gene: TRBV27; J gene: TRBJ2-1; CDR3 protein: CASSFFSRTHYNEQFF; CDR3 DNA: TGTGCCAGCAGTTTCTTCTCCCGGACCCACTACAATGAGCAGTTCTTC
clone size: few; D gene: NA; V gene: TRBV5-1; J gene: TRBJ1-2; CDR3 protein: CASSGGGYGYTF; CDR3 DNA: TGCGCCAGCAGCGGCGGAGGCTATGGCTACACCTTC
clone size: NA; D gene: NA; V gene: TRBV29-1; J gene: TRBJ1-4; CDR3 protein: CSVAEGPKEKLFF; CDR3 DNA: TGCAGCGTGGCCGAAGGGCCGAAGGAAAAACTGTTTTTT
clone size: NA; D gene: TRBD1; V gene: TRBV5-1; J gene: TRBJ1-6; CDR3 protein: CASSETGKNSPLHF; CDR3 DNA: TGCGCCAGCAGCGAGACAGGGAAAAATTCACCCCTCCACTTT
clone size: few; D gene: NA; V gene: TRBV7-9; J gene: TRBJ1-2; CDR3 protein: CASSLTTVTYGYTF; CDR3 DNA: TGTGCCAGCAGCTTAACGACCGTCACCTATGGCTACACCTTC
clone size: NA; D gene: NA; V gene: TRBV6-2/TRBV6-3; J gene: TRBJ1-5; CDR3 protein: CASSYVGDQPQHF; CDR3 DNA: TGTGCCAGCAGTTACGTGGGGGATCAGCCCCAGCATTTT
clone size: NA; D gene: NA; V gene: TRBV4-1; J gene: TRBJ2-1; CDR3 protein: CASREGPNFDEQFF; CDR3 DNA: TGCGCCAGCAGAGAAGGACCGAATTTCGATGAGCAGTTCTTC
clone size: NA; D gene: NA; V gene: TRBV6-1; J gene: TRBJ2-3; CDR3 protein: CASSGDRVDTQYF; CDR3 DNA: TGTGCCAGCAGTGGAGACCGGGTAGATACGCAGTATTTT
clone size: few; D gene: TRBD1; V gene: TRBV20-1; J gene: TRBJ1-1; CDR3 protein: CSARVPGQGMETEAFF; CDR3 DNA: TGCAGTGCTAGAGTCCCGGGACAGGGAATGGAAACTGAAGCTTTCTTT
clone size: few; D gene: NA; V gene: TRBV29-1; J gene: TRBJ2-3; CDR3 protein: CSVAPAGDTQYF; CDR3 DNA: TGCAGCGTTGCCCCAGCGGGAGATACGCAGTATTTT
clone size: few; D gene: TRBD2; V gene: TRBV6-5; J gene: TRBJ2-1; CDR3 protein: CASSRGGESNEQFF; CDR3 DNA: TGTGCCAGCAGCCGCGGGGGGGAGAGCAATGAGCAGTTCTTC
clone size: NA; D gene: TRBD1; V gene: TRBV7-2; J gene: TRBJ2-3; CDR3 protein: CASSKPGTGITHADTQYF; CDR3 DNA: TGTGCCAGCAGCAAACCCGGGACAGGGATTACACACGCAGATACGCAGTATTTT
clone size: few; D gene: NA; V gene: TRBV12-3/TRBV12-4; J gene: TRBJ1-2; CDR3 protein: CASSYSDYGYTF; CDR3 DNA: TGTGCCAGCAGTTACAGTGACTATGGCTACACCTTC
clone size: NA; D gene: TRBD2; V gene: TRBV20-1; J gene: TRBJ2-1; CDR3 protein: CSAREAGGPRDEQFF; CDR3 DNA: TGCAGTGCTAGGGAAGCGGGAGGGCCTCGCGATGAGCAGTTCTTC
clone size: few; D gene: NA; V gene: TRBV7-2; J gene: TRBJ2-5; CDR3 protein: CASSPAVLRAEETQYF; CDR3 DNA: TGTGCCAGCAGCCCCGCTGTACTCCGAGCCGAAGAGACCCAGTACTTC
clone size: medium-sized; D gene: NA; V gene: TRBV7-8; J gene: TRBJ1-4; CDR3 protein: CASSPNPSPRGRVNEKLFF; CDR3 DNA: TGTGCCAGCAGCCCCAACCCGAGTCCTCGGGGTCGGGTTAATGAAAAACTGTTTTTT
clone size: many; D gene: NA; V gene: TRBV7-2; J gene: TRBJ2-1; CDR3 protein: CASSLRVSGTYNEQFF; CDR3 DNA: TGTGCCAGCAGCTTAAGGGTTAGCGGAACCTACAATGAGCAGTTCTTC
clone size: medium-sized; D gene: NA; V gene: TRBV30; J gene: TRBJ1-3; CDR3 protein: CAWRKSSGNTIYF; CDR3 DNA: TGTGCCTGGAGAAAGAGCTCTGGAAACACCATATATTTT
clone size: few; D gene: TRBD1; V gene: TRBV20-1; J gene: TRBJ2-1; CDR3 protein: CSALNPGTGGSSSYNEQFF; CDR3 DNA: TGCAGTGCCCTGAATCCCGGGACAGGGGGCTCCAGCTCCTACAATGAGCAGTTCTTC
clone size: medium-sized; D gene: TRBD2; V gene: TRBV7-9; J gene: TRBJ2-1; CDR3 protein: CASSLNLAGNNEQFF; CDR3 DNA: TGTGCCAGCAGCTTAAATCTAGCGGGGAACAATGAGCAGTTCTTC
clone size: few; D gene: TRBD2; V gene: TRBV7-3; J gene: TRBJ2-3; CDR3 protein: CASSDLAGGNTQYF; CDR3 DNA: TGTGCCAGCAGCGACCTAGCGGGGGGGAATACGCAGTATTTT
clone size: few; D gene: NA; V gene: TRBV6-5; J gene: TRBJ2-1; CDR3 protein: CASSHGGEQFF; CDR3 DNA: TGTGCCAGCAGTCACGGGGGTGAGCAGTTCTTC
clone size: NA; D gene: TRBD1; V gene: TRBV14; J gene: TRBJ2-7; CDR3 protein: CASSQQTGRYEQYF; CDR3 DNA: TGTGCCAGCAGCCAACAGACAGGGAGATACGAGCAGTACTTC
clone size: once; D gene: NA; V gene: TRBV14; J gene: TRBJ1-1; CDR3 protein: CASSQGVGMNTEAFF; CDR3 DNA: TGTGCCAGCAGCCAAGGGGTTGGGATGAACACTGAAGCTTTCTTT
clone size: few; D gene: TRBD1; V gene: TRBV10-3; J gene: TRBJ1-1; CDR3 protein: CATKRTGQNTEAFF; CDR3 DNA: TGTGCCACCAAACGGACAGGACAGAACACTGAAGCTTTCTTT
clone size: medium-sized; D gene: NA; V gene: TRBV30; J gene: TRBJ1-1; CDR3 protein: CAWSVGRGTEAFF; CDR3 DNA: TGTGCCTGGAGTGTCGGCAGGGGTACTGAAGCTTTCTTT
clone size: few; D gene: TRBD1; V gene: TRBV3-1; J gene: TRBJ1-1; CDR3 protein: CASSQAGTGAAFF; CDR3 DNA: TGTGCCAGCAGCCAAGCCGGGACAGGAGCCGCTTTCTTT
clone size: NA; D gene: NA; V gene: TRBV18; J gene: TRBJ1-1; CDR3 protein: CASSPRGETEAFF; CDR3 DNA: TGTGCCAGCTCCCCGAGAGGGGAAACTGAAGCTTTCTTT
clone size: once; D gene: TRBD2; V gene: TRBV5-1; J gene: TRBJ2-1; CDR3 protein: CASRPSSGGNEQFF; CDR3 DNA: TGCGCCAGCAGGCCCTCGTCGGGGGGGAATGAGCAGTTCTTC
clone size: NA; D gene: NA; V gene: TRBV7-2; J gene: TRBJ1-2; CDR3 protein: CASSLVGRAEGYTF; CDR3 DNA: TGTGCCAGCAGCTTGGTCGGACGGGCTGAGGGCTACACCTTC
clone size: few; D gene: NA; V gene: TRBV7-2; J gene: TRBJ1-6; CDR3 protein: CASSLKGGGEGSPLHF; CDR3 DNA: TGTGCCAGCAGCTTAAAGGGCGGCGGGGAGGGCTCACCCCTCCACTTT
clone size: few; D gene: TRBD2; V gene: TRBV5-1; J gene: TRBJ2-2; CDR3 protein: CASSHGGGNTGELFF; CDR3 DNA: TGCGCCAGCAGCCATGGCGGGGGAAACACCGGGGAGCTGTTTTTT
clone size: medium-sized; D gene: TRBD1; V gene: TRBV5-1; J gene: TRBJ1-2; CDR3 protein: CASSPRDRGFGYTF; CDR3 DNA: TGCGCCAGCAGCCCCCGGGACAGGGGTTTTGGCTACACCTTC
clone size: medium-sized; D gene: NA; V gene: TRBV7-9; J gene: TRBJ1-6; CDR3 protein: CASSLTGLISPLHF; CDR3 DNA: TGTGCCAGCAGCTTAACGGGACTAATTTCACCCCTCCACTTT
clone size: NA; D gene: TRBD1; V gene: TRBV4-1; J gene: TRBJ1-5; CDR3 protein: CASSPRTGARSNQPQHF; CDR3 DNA: TGCGCCAGCAGCCCAAGGACAGGGGCTCGTAGCAATCAGCCCCAGCATTTT
clone size: medium-sized; D gene: NA; V gene: TRBV25-1; J gene: TRBJ1-6; CDR3 protein: CASSDIDRLNSPLHF; CDR3 DNA: TGTGCCAGCAGTGACATAGACAGGCTCAATTCACCCCTCCACTTT
clone size: NA; D gene: TRBD1; V gene: TRBV29-1; J gene: TRBJ1-1; CDR3 protein: CSAEGQLNTEAFF; CDR3 DNA: TGCAGCGCCGAGGGACAGCTGAACACTGAAGCTTTCTTT
clone size: NA; D gene: NA; V gene: TRBV6-1; J gene: TRBJ1-5; CDR3 protein: CASSEEGGLGNQPQHF; CDR3 DNA: TGTGCCAGCAGTGAAGAAGGAGGGTTGGGCAATCAGCCCCAGCATTTT
clone size: NA; D gene: TRBD2; V gene: TRBV5-1; J gene: TRBJ2-3; CDR3 protein: CASSPGLAGRTDTQYF; CDR3 DNA: TGCGCCAGCAGCCCCGGACTAGCGGGGCGCACAGATACGCAGTATTTT
clone size: large; D gene: NA; V gene: TRBV28; J gene: TRBJ1-5; CDR3 protein: CASSPGTNQPQHF; CDR3 DNA: TGTGCCAGCAGCCCGGGGACCAATCAGCCCCAGCATTTT
clone size: NA; D gene: TRBD2; V gene: TRBV4-1; J gene: TRBJ2-3; CDR3 protein: CASSQDGGGTRYF; CDR3 DNA: TGCGCCAGCAGCCAAGATGGGGGGGGGACGCGGTATTTT
clone size: few; D gene: NA; V gene: TRBV7-3; J gene: TRBJ2-3; CDR3 protein: CASSRGGPTDTQYF; CDR3 DNA: TGTGCCAGCAGCCGCGGGGGCCCCACAGATACGCAGTATTTT
clone size: few; D gene: NA; V gene: TRBV28; J gene: TRBJ1-5; CDR3 protein: CASGNQPQHF; CDR3 DNA: TGTGCCAGCGGTAATCAGCCCCAGCATTTT
clone size: NA; D gene: NA; V gene: TRBV7-9; J gene: TRBJ1-1; CDR3 protein: CASSPTQGRKNTEAFF; CDR3 DNA: TGTGCCAGCAGCCCAACCCAGGGTCGAAAGAACACTGAAGCTTTCTTT
clone size: NA; D gene: TRBD1; V gene: TRBV7-2; J gene: TRBJ2-7; CDR3 protein: CARSLVGQGAREQYF; CDR3 DNA: TGTGCCAGAAGCTTAGTTGGGCAGGGGGCACGGGAGCAGTACTTC
clone size: NA; D gene: NA; V gene: TRBV3-1; J gene: TRBJ1-5; CDR3 protein: CASSQDHTGSQPQHF; CDR3 DNA: TGTGCCAGCAGCCAAGATCATACAGGGAGTCAGCCCCAGCATTTT